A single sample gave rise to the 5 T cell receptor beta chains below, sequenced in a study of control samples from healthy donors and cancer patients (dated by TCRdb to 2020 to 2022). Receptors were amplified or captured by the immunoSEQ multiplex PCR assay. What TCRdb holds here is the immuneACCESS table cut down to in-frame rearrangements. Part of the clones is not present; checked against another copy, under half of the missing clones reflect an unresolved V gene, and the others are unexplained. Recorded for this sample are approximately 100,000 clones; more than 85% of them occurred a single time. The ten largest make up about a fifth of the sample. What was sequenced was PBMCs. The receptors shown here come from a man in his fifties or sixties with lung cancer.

The CDR3 DNA is TGTGCCATCAGTATACAGGGGAACACTGAAGCTTTCTTT. Translation gives CAISIQGNTEAFF. V usage is TRBV10-3 and J usage is TRBJ1-1, with D maybe TRBD1 (6 bases). The CDR3 is made up of 13 amino acids. The germline gives CDR1 ENHRY, CDR2 SYGVKD. Trimming left V 5 bases short and J 1 base short, with 8 bases between.

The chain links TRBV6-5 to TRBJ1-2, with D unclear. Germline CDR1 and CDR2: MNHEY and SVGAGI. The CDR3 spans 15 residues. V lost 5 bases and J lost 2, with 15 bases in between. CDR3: CASSPTVAGNYGYTF. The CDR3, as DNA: TGTGCCAGCAGTCCCACGGTGGCAGGAAACTATGGCTACACCTTC.

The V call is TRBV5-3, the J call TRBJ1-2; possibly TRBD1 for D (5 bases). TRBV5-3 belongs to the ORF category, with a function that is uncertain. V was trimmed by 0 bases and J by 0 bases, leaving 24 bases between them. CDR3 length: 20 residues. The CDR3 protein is CARSLEVGLPRFIPNYGYTF. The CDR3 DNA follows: TGTGCCAGAAGCTTGGAAGTGGGGCTACCCCGTTTCATTCCTAACTATGGCTACACCTTC.

The CDR3 region is CASSDQRGAPYEQYV. The DNA for the CDR3 is TGTGCCAGCAGCGATCAGCGGGGCGCACCCTACGAGCAGTACGTC. The V gene is TRBV2, the J gene TRBJ2-7; 7 bases are shared with TRBD2. The V gene's germline CDR1 is SNHLY and CDR2 FYNNEI. The V and J ends lost 6 bases and 2 bases, in that order; junction bases with no gene match: 10. The CDR3 is 15 amino acids.

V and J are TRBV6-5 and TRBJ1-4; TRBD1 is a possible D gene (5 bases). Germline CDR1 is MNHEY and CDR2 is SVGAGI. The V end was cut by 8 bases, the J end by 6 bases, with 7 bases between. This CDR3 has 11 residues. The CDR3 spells CASGDHEKLFF. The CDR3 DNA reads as TGTGCCAGCGGGGACCATGAAAAACTGTTTTTT.